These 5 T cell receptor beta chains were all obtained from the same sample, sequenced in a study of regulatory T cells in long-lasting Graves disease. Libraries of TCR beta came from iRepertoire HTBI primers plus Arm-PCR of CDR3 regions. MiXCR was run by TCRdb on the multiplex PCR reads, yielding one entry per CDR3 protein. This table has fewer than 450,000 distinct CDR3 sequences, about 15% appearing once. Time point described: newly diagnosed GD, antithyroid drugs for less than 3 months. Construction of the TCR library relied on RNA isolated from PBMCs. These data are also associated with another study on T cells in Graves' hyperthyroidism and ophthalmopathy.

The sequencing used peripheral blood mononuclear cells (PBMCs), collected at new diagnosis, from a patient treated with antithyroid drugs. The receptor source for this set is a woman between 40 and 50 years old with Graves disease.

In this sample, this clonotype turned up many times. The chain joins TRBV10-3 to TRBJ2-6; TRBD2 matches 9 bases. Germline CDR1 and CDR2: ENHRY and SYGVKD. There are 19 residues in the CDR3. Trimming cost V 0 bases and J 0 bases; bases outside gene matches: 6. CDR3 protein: CAISESHTSGPSGANVLTF. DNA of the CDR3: TGTGCCATCAGTGAGTCGCACACTAGCGGGCCCTCTGGGGCCAACGTCCTGACTTTC.

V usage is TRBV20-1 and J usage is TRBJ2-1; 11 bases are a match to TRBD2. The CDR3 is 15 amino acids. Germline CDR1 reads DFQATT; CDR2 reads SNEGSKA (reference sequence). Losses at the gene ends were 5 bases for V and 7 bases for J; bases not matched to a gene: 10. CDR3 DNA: TGCAGTGCTCCCCTCCTAGCGGGAGGACGGAATGAGCAGTTCTTC. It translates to CSAPLLAGGRNEQFF.

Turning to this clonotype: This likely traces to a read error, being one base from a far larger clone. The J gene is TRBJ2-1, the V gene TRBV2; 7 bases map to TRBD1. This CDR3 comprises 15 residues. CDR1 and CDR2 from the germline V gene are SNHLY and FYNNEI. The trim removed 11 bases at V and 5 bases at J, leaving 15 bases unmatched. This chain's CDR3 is CACTQGQRLNNEQFF. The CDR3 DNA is TGTGCCTGCACCCAGGGACAGAGGTTAAACAATGAGCAGTTCTTC.

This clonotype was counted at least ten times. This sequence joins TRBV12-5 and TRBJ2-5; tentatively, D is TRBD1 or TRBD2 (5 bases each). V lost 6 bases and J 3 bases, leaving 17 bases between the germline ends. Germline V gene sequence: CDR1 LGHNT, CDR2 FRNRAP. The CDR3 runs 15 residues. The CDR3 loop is CASGGLGAAKETQYF. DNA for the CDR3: TGTGCTAGTGGAGGGCTCGGGGCAGCTAAAGAGACCCAGTACTTC.

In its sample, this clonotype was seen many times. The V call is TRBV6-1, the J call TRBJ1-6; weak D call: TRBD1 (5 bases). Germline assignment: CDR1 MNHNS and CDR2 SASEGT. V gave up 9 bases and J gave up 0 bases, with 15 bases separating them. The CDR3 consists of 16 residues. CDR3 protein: CASSLGTSSYNSPLHF. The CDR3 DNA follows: TGTGCCAGTTCCTTGGGGACGAGCTCCTATAATTCACCCCTCCACTTT.